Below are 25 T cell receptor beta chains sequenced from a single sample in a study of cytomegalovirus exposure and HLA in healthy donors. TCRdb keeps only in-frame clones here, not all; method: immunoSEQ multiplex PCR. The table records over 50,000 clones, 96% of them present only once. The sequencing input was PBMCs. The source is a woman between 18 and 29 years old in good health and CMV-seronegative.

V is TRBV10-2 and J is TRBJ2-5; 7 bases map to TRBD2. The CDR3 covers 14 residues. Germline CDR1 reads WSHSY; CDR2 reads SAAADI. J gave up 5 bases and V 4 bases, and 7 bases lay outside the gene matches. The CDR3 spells CASSAPMGGETQYF. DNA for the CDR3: TGCGCCAGCAGTGCTCCGATGGGGGGGGAGACCCAGTACTTC.

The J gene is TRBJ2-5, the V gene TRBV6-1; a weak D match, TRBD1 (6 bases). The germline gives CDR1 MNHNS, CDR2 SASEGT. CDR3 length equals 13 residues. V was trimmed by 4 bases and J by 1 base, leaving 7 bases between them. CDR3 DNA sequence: TGTGCCAGCAGTGGACAGGCCCAAGAGACCCAGTACTTC. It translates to CASSGQAQETQYF.

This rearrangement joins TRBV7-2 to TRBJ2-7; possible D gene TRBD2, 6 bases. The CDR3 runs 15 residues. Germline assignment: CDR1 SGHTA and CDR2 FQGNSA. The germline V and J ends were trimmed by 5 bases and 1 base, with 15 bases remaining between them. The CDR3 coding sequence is TGTGCCAGCAGCCCCCCCGGGCTAGCGTCCTACGAGCAGTACTTC. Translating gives CASSPPGLASYEQYF.

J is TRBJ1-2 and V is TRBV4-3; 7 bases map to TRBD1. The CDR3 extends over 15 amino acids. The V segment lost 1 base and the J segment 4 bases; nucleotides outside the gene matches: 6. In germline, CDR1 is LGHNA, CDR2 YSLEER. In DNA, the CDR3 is TGCGCCAGCAGCCAAGTGGACAGGACCCTCTATGGCTACACCTTC. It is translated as CASSQVDRTLYGYTF.

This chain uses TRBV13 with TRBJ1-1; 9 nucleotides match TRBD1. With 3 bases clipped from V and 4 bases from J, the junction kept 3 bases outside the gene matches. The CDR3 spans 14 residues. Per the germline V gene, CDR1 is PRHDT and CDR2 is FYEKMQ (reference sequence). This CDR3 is CASSLGQGGTEAFF. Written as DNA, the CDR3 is TGTGCCAGCAGCTTGGGACAGGGAGGCACTGAAGCTTTCTTT.

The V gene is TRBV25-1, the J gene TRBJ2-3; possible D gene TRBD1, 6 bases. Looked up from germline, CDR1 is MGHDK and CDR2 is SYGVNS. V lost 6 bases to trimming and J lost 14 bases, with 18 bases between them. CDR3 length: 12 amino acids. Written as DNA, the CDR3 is TGTGCCAGCAGCGCCCGGTGGGGGCCAGCGTATTTT. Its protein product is CASSARWGPAYF.

The CDR3, as DNA: TGCGCCAGCAGCACGACTAGATTCCAAGAGACCCAGTACTTC. Its translation: CASSTTRFQETQYF. This chain connects TRBV5-1 to TRBJ2-5, with D perhaps TRBD2 (6 bases). The CDR3 is made up of 14 amino acids. Trimming cost V 4 bases and J 1 base, with 11 bases left between them. Germline V gene sequence: CDR1 SGHRS, CDR2 YFSETQ.

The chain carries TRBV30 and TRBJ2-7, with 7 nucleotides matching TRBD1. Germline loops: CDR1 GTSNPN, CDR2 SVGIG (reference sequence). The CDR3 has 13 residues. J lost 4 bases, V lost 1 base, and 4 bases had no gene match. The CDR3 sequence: CAWSAGQPYEQYF. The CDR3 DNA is TGTGCCTGGAGTGCGGGACAGCCTTACGAGCAGTACTTC.

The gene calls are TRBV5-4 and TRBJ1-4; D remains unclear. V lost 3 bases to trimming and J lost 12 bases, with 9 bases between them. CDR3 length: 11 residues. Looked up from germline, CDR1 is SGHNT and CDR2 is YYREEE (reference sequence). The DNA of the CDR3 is TGTGCCAGCAGCTCAGACGCGGAACTGTTTTTT. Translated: CASSSDAELFF.

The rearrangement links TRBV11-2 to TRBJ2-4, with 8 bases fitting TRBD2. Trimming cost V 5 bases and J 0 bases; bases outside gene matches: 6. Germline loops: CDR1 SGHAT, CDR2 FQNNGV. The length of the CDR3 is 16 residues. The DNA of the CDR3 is TGTGCCAGCAGCCCGGGGGGGACCAAAGCCAAAAACATTCAGTACTTC. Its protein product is CASSPGGTKAKNIQYF. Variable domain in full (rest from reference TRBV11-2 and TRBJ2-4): EAGVAQSPRYKIIEKRQSVAFWCNPISGHATLYWYQQILGQGPKLLIQFQNNGVVDDSQLPKDRFSAERLKGVDSTLKIQPAKLEDSAVYLCASSPGGTKAKNIQYFGAGTRLSVL.

The CDR3 protein is CASRSGGDRTYEQYF. Written as DNA, the CDR3 is TGTGCCAGCAGAAGTGGGGGGGACCGGACCTACGAGCAGTACTTC. The V and J genes are TRBV28 and TRBJ2-7; 7 nucleotides match TRBD2. Germline V gives CDR1 MDHEN, CDR2 SYDVKM. CDR3 length: 15 residues. V was clipped by 6 bases and J by 2 bases; unmatched bases: 10.

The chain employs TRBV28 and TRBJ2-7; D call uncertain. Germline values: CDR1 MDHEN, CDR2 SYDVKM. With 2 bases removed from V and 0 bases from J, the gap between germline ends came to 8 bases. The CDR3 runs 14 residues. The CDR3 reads CASSLGHASYEQYF. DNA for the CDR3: TGTGCCAGCAGTTTAGGCCATGCCTCCTACGAGCAGTACTTC.

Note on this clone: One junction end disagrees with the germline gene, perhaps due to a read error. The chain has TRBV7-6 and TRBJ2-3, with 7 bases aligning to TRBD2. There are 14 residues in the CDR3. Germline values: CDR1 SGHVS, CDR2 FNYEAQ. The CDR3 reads CGSSWGGSADTQYF. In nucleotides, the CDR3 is TGTGGCAGCAGCTGGGGCGGGAGTGCGGATACGCAGTATTTT. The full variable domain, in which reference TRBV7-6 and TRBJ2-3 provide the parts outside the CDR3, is GAGVSQSPRYKVTKRGQDVALRCDPISGHVSLYWYRQALGQGPEFLTYFNYEAQQDKSGLPNDRFSAERPEGSISTLTIQRTEQRDSAMYRCGSSWGGSADTQYFGPGTRLTVL.

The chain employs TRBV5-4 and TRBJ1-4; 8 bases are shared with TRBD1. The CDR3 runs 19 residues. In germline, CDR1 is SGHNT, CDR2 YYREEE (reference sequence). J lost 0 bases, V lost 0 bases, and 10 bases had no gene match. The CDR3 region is CASSLGGQGAPATNEKLFF. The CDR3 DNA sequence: TGTGCCAGCAGCTTGGGGGGTCAGGGGGCCCCCGCAACTAATGAAAAACTGTTTTTT.

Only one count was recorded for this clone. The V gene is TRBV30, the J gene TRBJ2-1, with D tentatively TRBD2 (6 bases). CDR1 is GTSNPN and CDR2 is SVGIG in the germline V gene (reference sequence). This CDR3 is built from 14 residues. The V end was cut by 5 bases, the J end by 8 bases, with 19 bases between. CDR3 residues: CAWGEIAASDEQFF. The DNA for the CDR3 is TGTGCCTGGGGCGAGATAGCGGCCTCCGATGAGCAGTTCTTC.

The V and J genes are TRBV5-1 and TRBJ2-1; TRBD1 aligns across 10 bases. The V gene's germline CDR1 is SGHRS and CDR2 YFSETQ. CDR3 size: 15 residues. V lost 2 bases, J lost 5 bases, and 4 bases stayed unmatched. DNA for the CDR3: TGCGCCAGCAGCTTCCGACAGGGGGCGGACAATGAGCAGTTCTTC. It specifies CASSFRQGADNEQFF.

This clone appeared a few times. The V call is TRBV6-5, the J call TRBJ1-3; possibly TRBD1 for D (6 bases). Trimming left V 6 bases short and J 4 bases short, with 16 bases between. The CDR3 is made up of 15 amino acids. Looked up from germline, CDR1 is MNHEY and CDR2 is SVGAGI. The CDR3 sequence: CASRGFSTGGNTIYF. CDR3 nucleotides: TGTGCCAGCAGAGGTTTTTCCACAGGGGGAAACACCATATATTTT.

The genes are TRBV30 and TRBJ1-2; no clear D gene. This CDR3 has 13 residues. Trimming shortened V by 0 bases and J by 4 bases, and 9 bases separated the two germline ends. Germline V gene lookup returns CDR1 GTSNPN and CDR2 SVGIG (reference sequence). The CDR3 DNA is TGTGCCTGGAGTGTTGCGCACGTCTATGGCTACACCTTC. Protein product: CAWSVAHVYGYTF. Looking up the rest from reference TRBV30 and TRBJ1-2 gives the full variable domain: SQTIHQWPATLVQPVGSPLSLECTVEGTSNPNLYWYRQAAGRGLQLLFYSVGIGQISSEVPQNLSASRPQDRQFILSSKKLLLSDSGFYLCAWSVAHVYGYTFGSGTRLTVV.

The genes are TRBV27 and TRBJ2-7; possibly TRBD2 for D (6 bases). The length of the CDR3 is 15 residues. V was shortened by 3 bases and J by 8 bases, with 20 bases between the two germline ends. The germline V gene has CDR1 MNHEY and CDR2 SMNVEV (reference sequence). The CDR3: CASSLGLAGTFKQYF. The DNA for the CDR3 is TGTGCCAGCAGTTTGGGACTGGCGGGTACGTTCAAGCAGTACTTC.

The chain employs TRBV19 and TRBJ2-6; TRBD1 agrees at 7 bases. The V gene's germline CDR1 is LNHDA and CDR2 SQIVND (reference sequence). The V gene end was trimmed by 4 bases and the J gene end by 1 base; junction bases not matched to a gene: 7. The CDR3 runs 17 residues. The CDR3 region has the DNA TGTGCCAGTAGTACCGGACAGGCTGCTTCTGGGGCCAACGTCCTGACTTTC. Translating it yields CASSTGQAASGANVLTF.

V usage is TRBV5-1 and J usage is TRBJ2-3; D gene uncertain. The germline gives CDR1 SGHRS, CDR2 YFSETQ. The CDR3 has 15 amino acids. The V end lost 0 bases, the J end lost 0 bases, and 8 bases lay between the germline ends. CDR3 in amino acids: CASSLAPHSTDTQYF. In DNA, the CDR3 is TGCGCCAGCAGCTTGGCCCCCCATAGCACAGATACGCAGTATTTT.

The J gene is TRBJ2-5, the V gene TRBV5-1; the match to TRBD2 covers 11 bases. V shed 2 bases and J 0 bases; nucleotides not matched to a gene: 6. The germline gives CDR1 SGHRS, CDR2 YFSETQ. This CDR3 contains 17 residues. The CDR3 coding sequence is TGCGCCAGCAGCTTAGGCCCTAGCGGGGGGAACCAAGAGACCCAGTACTTC. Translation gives CASSLGPSGGNQETQYF.

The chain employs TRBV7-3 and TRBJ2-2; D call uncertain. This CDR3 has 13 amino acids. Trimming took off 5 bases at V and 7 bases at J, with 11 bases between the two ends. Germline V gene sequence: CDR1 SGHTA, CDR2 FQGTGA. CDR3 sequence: CASSLRLHGELFF. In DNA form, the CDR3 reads TGTGCCAGCAGCCTAAGACTCCACGGGGAGCTGTTTTTT.

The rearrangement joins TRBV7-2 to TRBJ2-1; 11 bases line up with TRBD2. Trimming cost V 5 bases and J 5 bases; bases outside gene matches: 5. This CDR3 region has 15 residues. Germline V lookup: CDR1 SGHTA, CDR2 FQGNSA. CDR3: CASSPRLAGNNEQFF. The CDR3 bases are TGTGCCAGCAGCCCTCGACTAGCGGGAAACAATGAGCAGTTCTTC.

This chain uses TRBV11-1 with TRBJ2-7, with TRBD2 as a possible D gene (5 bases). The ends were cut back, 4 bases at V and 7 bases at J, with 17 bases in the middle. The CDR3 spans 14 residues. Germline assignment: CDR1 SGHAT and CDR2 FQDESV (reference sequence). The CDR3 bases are TGTGCCAGCAGCTCCTCGACCACGTCGGGGGAGCAGTACTTC. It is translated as CASSSSTTSGEQYF.